This T cell receptor (beta chain) was captured by sequencing in a study of blood T cell repertoires in COVID-19. The table came from immunoSEQ multiplex PCR; TCRdb's copy has only in-frame clones and leaves some out. Among fewer than 300,000 clones listed, over 75% were seen once. The germline V gene has CDR1 LNHDA and CDR2 SQIVND (reference sequence). There are 14 residues in the CDR3. Between the trimmed V and J ends, which lost 10 bases and 1 base, there was a span of 13 bases. The sequencing sample was made of peripheral blood. The clonotype was recovered from a human donor in a cohort sampled during active COVID-19. The chain employs TRBV19 and TRBJ2-2, with D maybe TRBD2 (6 bases). CDR3 residues: CATSTSRNTGELFF. DNA of the CDR3: TGTGCCACCTCAACTAGCCGGAACACCGGGGAGCTGTTTTTT.